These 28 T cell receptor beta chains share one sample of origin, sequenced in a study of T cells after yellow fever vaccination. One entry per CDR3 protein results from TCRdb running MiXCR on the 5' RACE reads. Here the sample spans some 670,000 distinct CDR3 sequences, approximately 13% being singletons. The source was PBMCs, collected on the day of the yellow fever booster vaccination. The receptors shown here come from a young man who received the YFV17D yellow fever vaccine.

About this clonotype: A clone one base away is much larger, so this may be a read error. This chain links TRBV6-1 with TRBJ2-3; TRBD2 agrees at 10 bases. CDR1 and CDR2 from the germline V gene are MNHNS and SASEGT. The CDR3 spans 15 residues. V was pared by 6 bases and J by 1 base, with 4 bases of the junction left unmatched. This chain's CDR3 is CASSALAGRTDTQYF. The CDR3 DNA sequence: TGTGCCAGCAGCGCACTAGCGGGACGCACAGATACGCAGTATTTT.

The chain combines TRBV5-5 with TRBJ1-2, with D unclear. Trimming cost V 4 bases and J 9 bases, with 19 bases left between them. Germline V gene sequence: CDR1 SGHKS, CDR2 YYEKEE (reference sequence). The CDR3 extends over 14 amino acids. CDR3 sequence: CASSMDPTIGRYTF. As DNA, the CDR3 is TGTGCCAGCAGCATGGACCCTACGATAGGCCGCTACACCTTC.

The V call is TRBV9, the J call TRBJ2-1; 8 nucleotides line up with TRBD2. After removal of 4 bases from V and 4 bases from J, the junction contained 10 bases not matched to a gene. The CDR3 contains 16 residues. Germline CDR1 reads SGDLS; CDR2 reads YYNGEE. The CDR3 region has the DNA TGTGCCAGCAGCCTCGACCCCGGGGGGGGATACAATGAGCAGTTCTTC. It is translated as CASSLDPGGGYNEQFF. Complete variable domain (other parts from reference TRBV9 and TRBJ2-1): DSGVTQTPKHLITATGQRVTLRCSPRSGDLSVYWYQQSLDQGLQFLIQYYNGEERAKGNILERFSAQQFPDLHSELNLSSLELGDSALYFCASSLDPGGGYNEQFFGPGTRLTVL.

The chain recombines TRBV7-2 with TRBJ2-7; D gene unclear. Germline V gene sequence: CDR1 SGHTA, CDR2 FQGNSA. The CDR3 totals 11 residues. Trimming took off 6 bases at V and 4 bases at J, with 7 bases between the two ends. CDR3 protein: CASRTSYEQYF. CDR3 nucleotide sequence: TGTGCCAGCAGGACTTCTTACGAGCAGTACTTC.

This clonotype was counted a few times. CDR3 nucleotide sequence: TGCAGCGTTGCCCTCACCGGGACAGGGAAGGCAGATACGCAGTATTTT. Translating gives CSVALTGTGKADTQYF. This chain uses TRBV29-1 with TRBJ2-3; 9 positions match TRBD1. The trim removed 4 bases at V and 4 bases at J, leaving 12 bases unmatched. Germline V gene sequence: CDR1 SQVTM, CDR2 ANQGSEA. The CDR3 totals 16 residues.

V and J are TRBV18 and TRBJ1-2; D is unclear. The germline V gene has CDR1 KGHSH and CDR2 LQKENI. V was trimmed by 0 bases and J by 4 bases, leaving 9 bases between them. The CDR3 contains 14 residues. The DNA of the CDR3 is TGTGCCAGCTCACCACCCGGAGGAGGCTATGGCTACACCTTC. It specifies CASSPPGGGYGYTF.

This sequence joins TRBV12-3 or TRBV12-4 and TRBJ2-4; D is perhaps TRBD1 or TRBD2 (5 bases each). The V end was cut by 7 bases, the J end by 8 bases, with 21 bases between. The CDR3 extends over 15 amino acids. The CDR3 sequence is CASIKSGTDLHIQYF. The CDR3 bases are TGTGCCAGCATCAAGTCCGGGACGGACCTTCACATTCAGTACTTC.

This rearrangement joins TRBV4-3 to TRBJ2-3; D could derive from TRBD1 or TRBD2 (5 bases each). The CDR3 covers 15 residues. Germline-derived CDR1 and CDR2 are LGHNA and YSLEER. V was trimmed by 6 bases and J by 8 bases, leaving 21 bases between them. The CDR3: CASSWVGQSGGTQYF. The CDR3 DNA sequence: TGCGCCAGCAGTTGGGTCGGGCAGTCTGGGGGTACGCAGTATTTT.

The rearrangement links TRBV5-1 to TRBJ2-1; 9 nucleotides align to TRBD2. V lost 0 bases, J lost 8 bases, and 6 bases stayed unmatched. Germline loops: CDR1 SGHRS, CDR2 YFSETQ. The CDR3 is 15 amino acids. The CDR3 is CASSLVASGDYEQFF. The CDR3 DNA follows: TGCGCCAGCAGCTTGGTAGCTAGCGGGGACTATGAGCAGTTCTTC.

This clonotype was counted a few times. As DNA, the CDR3 is TGTGCCAGCGGCCGGGGGAGTTTTGGGGAGACCCAGTACTTC. Its translation is CASGRGSFGETQYF. The chain carries TRBV27 and TRBJ2-5, with a weak D call TRBD2 (6 bases). The CDR3 is 14 amino acids. Trimming shortened V by 8 bases and J by 5 bases, and 18 bases separated the two germline ends. From germline, CDR1 is MNHEY and CDR2 SMNVEV (reference sequence).

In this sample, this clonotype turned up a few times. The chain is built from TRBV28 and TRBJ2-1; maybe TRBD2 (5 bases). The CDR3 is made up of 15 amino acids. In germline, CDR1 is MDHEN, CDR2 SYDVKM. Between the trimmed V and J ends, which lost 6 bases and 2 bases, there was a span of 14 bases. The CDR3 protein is CASSHGLPAYNEQFF. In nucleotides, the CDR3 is TGTGCCAGCAGCCACGGACTCCCCGCCTACAATGAGCAGTTCTTC.

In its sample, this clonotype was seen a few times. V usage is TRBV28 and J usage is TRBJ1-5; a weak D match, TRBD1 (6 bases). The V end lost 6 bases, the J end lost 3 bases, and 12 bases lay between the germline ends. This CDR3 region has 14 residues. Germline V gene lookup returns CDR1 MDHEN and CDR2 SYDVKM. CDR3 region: CASRRDRPNQPQHF. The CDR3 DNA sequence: TGTGCCAGCAGACGTGACAGGCCCAATCAGCCCCAGCATTTT.

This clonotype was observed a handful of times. This CDR3 is CSAGRENYGYTF. In DNA form, the CDR3 reads TGCAGTGCTGGCCGGGAAAACTATGGCTACACCTTC. This rearrangement joins TRBV20-1 to TRBJ1-2; D is undetermined. This CDR3 is 12 amino acids long. Between the trimmed V and J ends, which lost 5 bases and 2 bases, there was a span of 9 bases. Germline V gene lookup returns CDR1 DFQATT and CDR2 SNEGSKA (reference sequence).

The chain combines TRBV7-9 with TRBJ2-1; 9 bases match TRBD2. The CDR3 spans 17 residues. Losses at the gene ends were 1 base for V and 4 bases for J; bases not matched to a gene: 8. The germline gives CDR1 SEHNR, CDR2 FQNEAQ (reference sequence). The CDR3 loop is CASSLGRASGTYNEQFF. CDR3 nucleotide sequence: TGTGCCAGCAGCTTAGGGCGAGCTAGCGGGACATACAATGAGCAGTTCTTC.

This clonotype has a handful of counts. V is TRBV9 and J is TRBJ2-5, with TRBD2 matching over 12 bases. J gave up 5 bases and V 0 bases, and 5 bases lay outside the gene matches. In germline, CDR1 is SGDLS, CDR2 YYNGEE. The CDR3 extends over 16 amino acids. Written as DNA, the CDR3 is TGTGCCAGCAGCGTAGGACTAGCGGGAGTGGGGGAGACCCAGTACTTC. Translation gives CASSVGLAGVGETQYF.

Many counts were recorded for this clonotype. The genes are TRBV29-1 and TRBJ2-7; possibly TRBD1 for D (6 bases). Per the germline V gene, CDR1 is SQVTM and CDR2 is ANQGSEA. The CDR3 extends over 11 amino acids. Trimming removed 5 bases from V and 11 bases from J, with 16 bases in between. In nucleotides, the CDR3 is TGCAGCGTTCTTTTCACGAACAGGGAGTACTTC. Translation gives CSVLFTNREYF.

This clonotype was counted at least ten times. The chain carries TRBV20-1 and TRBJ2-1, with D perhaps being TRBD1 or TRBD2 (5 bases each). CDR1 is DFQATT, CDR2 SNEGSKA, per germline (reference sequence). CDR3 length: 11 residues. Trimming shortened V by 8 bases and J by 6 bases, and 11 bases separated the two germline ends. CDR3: CSSGTLNEQFF. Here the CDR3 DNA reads TGCAGTTCCGGGACCCTCAATGAGCAGTTCTTC.

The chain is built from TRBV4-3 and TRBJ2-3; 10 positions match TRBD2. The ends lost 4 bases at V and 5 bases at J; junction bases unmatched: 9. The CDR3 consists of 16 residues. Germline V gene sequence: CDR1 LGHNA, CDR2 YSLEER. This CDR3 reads CASSPGLSGRIDTQYF. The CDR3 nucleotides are TGCGCCAGCAGCCCCGGCCTTAGCGGGAGGATAGATACGCAGTATTTT.

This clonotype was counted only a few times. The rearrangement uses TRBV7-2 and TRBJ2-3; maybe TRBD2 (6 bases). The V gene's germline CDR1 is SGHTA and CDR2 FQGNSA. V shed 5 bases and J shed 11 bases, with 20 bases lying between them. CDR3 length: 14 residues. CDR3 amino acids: CASSPGVISEVQYF. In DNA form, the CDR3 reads TGTGCCAGCAGCCCGGGGGTGATAAGCGAGGTGCAGTATTTT.

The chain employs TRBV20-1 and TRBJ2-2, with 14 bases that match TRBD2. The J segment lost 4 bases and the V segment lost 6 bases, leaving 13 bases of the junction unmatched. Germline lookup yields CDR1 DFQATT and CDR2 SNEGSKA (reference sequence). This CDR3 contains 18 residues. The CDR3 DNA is TGCAGTGCCAACACCGGGACTAGCGGGAGAAGCCCCACCGGGGAGCTGTTTTTT. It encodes CSANTGTSGRSPTGELFF.

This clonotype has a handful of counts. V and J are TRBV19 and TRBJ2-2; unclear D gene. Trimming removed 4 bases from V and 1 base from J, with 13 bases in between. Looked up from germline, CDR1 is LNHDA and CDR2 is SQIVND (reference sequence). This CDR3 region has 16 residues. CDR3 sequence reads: CASSKDPLENTGELFF. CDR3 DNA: TGTGCCAGTAGTAAGGACCCCCTGGAGAACACCGGGGAGCTGTTTTTT.

CDR3 DNA: TGCAGCGTTGGACGCGGACCCTCCGAGCAGTACTTC. Amino acids: CSVGRGPSEQYF. This rearrangement joins TRBV29-1 to TRBJ2-7; D gene unclear. Trimming took off 4 bases at V and 6 bases at J, with 13 bases between the two ends. Germline loops: CDR1 SQVTM, CDR2 ANQGSEA. The CDR3 sequence is 12 residues long.

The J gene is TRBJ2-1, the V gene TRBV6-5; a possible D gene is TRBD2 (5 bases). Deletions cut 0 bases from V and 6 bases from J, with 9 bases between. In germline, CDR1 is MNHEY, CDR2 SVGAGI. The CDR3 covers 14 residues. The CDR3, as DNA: TGTGCCAGCAGTTACTCAAGGCTAGCCAATGAGCAGTTCTTC. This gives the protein CASSYSRLANEQFF.

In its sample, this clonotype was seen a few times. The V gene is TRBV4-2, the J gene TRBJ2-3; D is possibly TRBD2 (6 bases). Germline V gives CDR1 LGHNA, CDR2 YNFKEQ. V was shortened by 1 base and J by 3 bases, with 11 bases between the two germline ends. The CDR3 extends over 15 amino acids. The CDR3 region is CASSQVRGGTDTQYF. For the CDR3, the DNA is TGTGCCAGCAGCCAAGTGAGGGGAGGAACAGATACGCAGTATTTT.

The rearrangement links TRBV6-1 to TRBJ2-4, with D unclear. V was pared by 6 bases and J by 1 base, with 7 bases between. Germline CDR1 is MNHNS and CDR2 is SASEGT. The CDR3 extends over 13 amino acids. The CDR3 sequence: CASSAIAKNIQYF. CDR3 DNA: TGTGCCAGCAGCGCAATTGCCAAAAACATTCAGTACTTC.

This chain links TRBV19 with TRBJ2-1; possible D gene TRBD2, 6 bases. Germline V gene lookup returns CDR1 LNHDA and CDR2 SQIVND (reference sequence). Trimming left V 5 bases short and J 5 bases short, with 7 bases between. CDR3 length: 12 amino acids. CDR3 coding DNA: TGTGCCAGTAGTCGACTAGACAATGAGCAGTTCTTC. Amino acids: CASSRLDNEQFF.

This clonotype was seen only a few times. CDR3 DNA: TGTGCCAGCAGAGACAGTAATACGCAGTATTTT. Translated: CASRDSNTQYF. This chain uses TRBV25-1 with TRBJ2-3, with a possible D match to TRBD1 (5 bases). CDR1 is MGHDK and CDR2 is SYGVNS in the germline V gene. CDR3 size: 11 residues. The germline V and J ends were trimmed by 6 bases and 7 bases, with 8 bases remaining between them.

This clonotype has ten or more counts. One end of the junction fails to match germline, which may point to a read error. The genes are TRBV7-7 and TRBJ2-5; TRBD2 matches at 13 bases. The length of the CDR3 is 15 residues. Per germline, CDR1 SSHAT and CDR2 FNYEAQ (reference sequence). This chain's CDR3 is CASSPGTSGEETQYF. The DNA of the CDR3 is TGTGCTAGCAGCCCCGGGACTAGCGGGGAAGAGACCCAGTACTTC.